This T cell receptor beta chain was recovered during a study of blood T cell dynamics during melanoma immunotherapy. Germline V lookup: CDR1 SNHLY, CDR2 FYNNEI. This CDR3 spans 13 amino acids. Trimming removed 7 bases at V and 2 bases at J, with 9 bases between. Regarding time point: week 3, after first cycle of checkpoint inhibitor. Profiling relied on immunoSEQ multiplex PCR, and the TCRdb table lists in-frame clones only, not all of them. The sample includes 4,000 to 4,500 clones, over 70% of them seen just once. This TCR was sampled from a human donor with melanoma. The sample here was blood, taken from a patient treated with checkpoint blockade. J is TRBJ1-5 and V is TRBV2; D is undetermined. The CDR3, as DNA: TGTGCCAGCAACCCCTGGGGCAATCAGCCCCAGCATTTT. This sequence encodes CASNPWGNQPQHF.